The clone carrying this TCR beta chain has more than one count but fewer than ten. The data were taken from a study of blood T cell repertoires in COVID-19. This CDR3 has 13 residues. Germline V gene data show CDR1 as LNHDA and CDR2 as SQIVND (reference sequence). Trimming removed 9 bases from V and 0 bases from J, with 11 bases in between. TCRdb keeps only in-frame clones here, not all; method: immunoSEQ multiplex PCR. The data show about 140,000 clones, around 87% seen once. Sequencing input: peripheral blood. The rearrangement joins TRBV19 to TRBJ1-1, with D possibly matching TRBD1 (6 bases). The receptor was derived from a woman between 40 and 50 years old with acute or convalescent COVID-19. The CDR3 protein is CASNRAVNTEAFF. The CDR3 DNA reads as TGTGCCAGCAACAGGGCCGTGAACACTGAAGCTTTCTTT.